The clone carrying this T cell receptor (beta chain) was detected ten times or more. Its antigen is not identified. Researchers built TCR beta libraries using quantitative 5'-RACE with molecular barcodes. TCRdb fed the 5' RACE reads into MiXCR, producing one record per CDR3 protein. Of 350,000 to 450,000 distinct CDR3 sequences listed, roughly 25% are singletons. Germline V gene sequence: CDR1 SGHTA, CDR2 FQGNSA. V lost 0 bases, J lost 4 bases, and 4 bases lay in between. CDR3 length: 13 amino acids. This entry is derived from a study of CD8 T cells in ankylosing spondylitis. Study-level results: Clones that were linked to disease were CD8+ and were relatively rare in peripheral blood. Reportedly, matched ankylosing spondylitis synovial fluid was significantly enriched for disease-linked clones. A motif in TCR beta, a set of under ten highly homologous variants, appeared characteristic of ankylosing spondylitis blood.

The origin of this receptor is a male donor with ankylosing spondylitis. The V gene is TRBV7-2, the J gene TRBJ1-5; D is unclear. Sequenced material: blood, either unsorted or a sorted T cell fraction (not recorded which). This chain's CDR3 is CASSLAENQPQHF. In DNA form, the CDR3 reads TGTGCCAGCAGCTTAGCCGAGAATCAGCCCCAGCATTTT.